These 25 T cell receptor beta chains were all obtained from the same sample, sequenced in a study of cytomegalovirus exposure and HLA in healthy donors. The PCR made use of 60 Vbeta and 13 Jbeta primers. Repertoires were generated with immunoSEQ multiplex PCR, while TCRdb's copy carries only in-frame clones and drops some. This sample has some 66,000 clones, with roughly 76% found just once. The sequencing sample was made of PBMCs. Every receptor here comes from a man aged 60 to 75 in good health and CMV-seropositive.

The V gene is TRBV11-3, the J gene TRBJ2-7; D might be TRBD2 (5 bases). Germline loops: CDR1 SGHNT, CDR2 YENEEA. This CDR3 spans 13 amino acids. The V end was cut by 5 bases, the J end by 3 bases, with 11 bases between. The CDR3 is CASSPTILYEQYF. Here the CDR3 DNA reads TGTGCCAGCAGCCCGACTATTCTCTACGAGCAGTACTTC.

The CDR3 DNA reads as TGTGCCAGCAGCCGAGCTCCGACCCAGTACTTC. This codes for CASSRAPTQYF. V is TRBV6-5 and J is TRBJ2-5; D unresolved. Germline assignment: CDR1 MNHEY and CDR2 SVGAGI. The CDR3 is made up of 11 amino acids. V lost 6 bases and J 7 bases, leaving 9 bases between the germline ends.

The V gene is TRBV6-5, the J gene TRBJ2-3, with D maybe TRBD1 (6 bases). In germline, CDR1 is MNHEY, CDR2 SVGAGI. Trimming took off 5 bases at V and 6 bases at J, with 18 bases between the two ends. This CDR3 spans 15 amino acids. As DNA, the CDR3 is TGTGCCAGCAGTAAACAGGGATTGACCCTCGATACGCAGTATTTT. Its protein is CASSKQGLTLDTQYF.

This clone came up once. This chain connects TRBV27 to TRBJ2-1, with 8 bases identical to TRBD1. The V gene end was trimmed by 5 bases and the J gene end by 7 bases; junction bases not matched to a gene: 4. Per the germline V gene, CDR1 is MNHEY and CDR2 is SMNVEV (reference sequence). The CDR3 loop spans 13 amino acids. Here the CDR3 DNA reads TGTGCCAGCAGTCCAGGACAGGGAAATGAGCAGTTCTTC. Translated, it gives CASSPGQGNEQFF.

J is TRBJ2-5 and V is TRBV7-9; 7 positions agree with TRBD2. The junction had 10 bases not matched to a gene; V was cut back by 4 bases and J by 5 bases. The CDR3 has 15 residues. Germline V gene data show CDR1 as SEHNR and CDR2 as FQNEAQ (reference sequence). Here the CDR3 reads CASSWKGASGETQYF. The CDR3 region has the DNA TGTGCCAGCAGCTGGAAAGGGGCTAGCGGCGAGACCCAGTACTTC.

The gene calls are TRBV7-8 and TRBJ1-6; the D is unclear. There are 18 residues in the CDR3. Trimming cost V 1 base and J 10 bases, with 23 bases left between them. Germline V lookup: CDR1 SGHVS, CDR2 FQNEAQ. CDR3: CASSLDAPVMTTRSPLHF. Here the CDR3 DNA reads TGTGCCAGCAGCTTAGATGCCCCCGTCATGACAACAAGGTCACCCCTCCACTTT.

V and J are TRBV7-9 and TRBJ1-1, with unresolved D. The CDR3 sequence is 11 residues long. V dropped 8 bases and J dropped 0 bases, with 4 bases sitting between them. In germline, CDR1 is SEHNR, CDR2 FQNEAQ (reference sequence). CDR3 nucleotide sequence: TGTGCCAGCGTAATGAACACTGAAGCTTTCTTT. It encodes CASVMNTEAFF.

The chain recombines TRBV6-1 with TRBJ2-7; TRBD1 matches at 7 bases. Trimming cost V 5 bases and J 0 bases; bases outside gene matches: 7. CDR1 MNHNS and CDR2 SASEGT come from the germline V gene. The CDR3 runs 15 residues. The CDR3 DNA is TGTGCCAGCAGTTCATCCGGGACAGTCTCCTACGAGCAGTACTTC. This gives the protein CASSSSGTVSYEQYF.

The J gene is TRBJ1-2, the V gene TRBV5-5; 8 nucleotides agree with TRBD1. CDR3 length equals 14 residues. V trimming: 1 base; J trimming: 8 bases; junction bases outside the gene matches: 7. Germline V gives CDR1 SGHKS, CDR2 YYEKEE (reference sequence). CDR3 sequence: CASSLWQGAPGYTF. CDR3 bases: TGTGCCAGCAGCTTGTGGCAGGGGGCGCCCGGCTACACCTTC.

The chain couples TRBV9 to TRBJ2-5; a possible D gene is TRBD1 (5 bases). The V end lost 0 bases, the J end lost 5 bases, and 5 bases lay between the germline ends. The CDR3 totals 12 residues. CDR1 is SGDLS and CDR2 is YYNGEE in the germline V gene. This chain's CDR3 is CASSVAGETQYF. CDR3 nucleotides: TGTGCCAGCAGCGTAGCAGGGGAGACCCAGTACTTC.

V gene TRBV7-9 combines with J gene TRBJ1-1; D not resolved. The CDR3 consists of 14 residues. V was clipped by 2 bases and J by 0 bases, with 7 bases between them. Germline V gene lookup returns CDR1 SEHNR and CDR2 FQNEAQ (reference sequence). The CDR3 protein is CASSLNGMNTEAFF. The CDR3 DNA reads TGTGCCAGCAGCTTAAACGGGATGAACACTGAAGCTTTCTTT.

The chain couples TRBV6-5 to TRBJ1-1, with 8 bases that match TRBD1. The CDR3 runs to 15 residues. Germline V gene data show CDR1 as MNHEY and CDR2 as SVGAGI. Trimming took 2 bases from V and 2 from J; bases not matched to a gene: 4. CDR3 protein: CASSYIPGGNTEAFF. The CDR3 DNA sequence: TGTGCCAGCAGTTACATACCAGGGGGCAACACTGAAGCTTTCTTT.

This rearrangement joins TRBV27 to TRBJ2-7; D remains ambiguous. Per germline, CDR1 MNHEY and CDR2 SMNVEV (reference sequence). The CDR3 spans 13 residues. V lost 0 bases and J lost 0, with 3 bases in between. CDR3 bases: TGTGCCAGCAGTTTATCTCTCTCCTACGAGCAGTACTTC. This gives the protein CASSLSLSYEQYF.

The chain recombines TRBV6-4 with TRBJ1-2; D unresolved. Per germline, CDR1 MRHNA and CDR2 SNTAGT. This CDR3 is built from 16 residues. Trimming pared 5 bases from V and 5 bases from J, leaving 21 bases between. CDR3 sequence: CASSRPLRLPPYGYTF. The DNA of the CDR3 is TGTGCCAGCAGTAGACCCCTCAGGCTACCACCTTATGGCTACACCTTC.

This clone was seen a single time. The V gene is TRBV15, the J gene TRBJ2-4; maybe TRBD2 (5 bases). The germline V and J ends were trimmed by 5 bases and 6 bases, with 11 bases remaining between them. The germline V gene encodes CDR1 LNHNV and CDR2 YYDKDF (reference sequence). The CDR3 consists of 13 residues. CDR3 sequence: CATSGVEGNIQYF. CDR3 in DNA: TGTGCCACCAGCGGGGTTGAGGGAAACATTCAGTACTTC.

The chain employs TRBV6-1 and TRBJ1-5, with D possibly matching TRBD1 (6 bases). This CDR3 spans 16 amino acids. Trimming stripped 4 bases from V and 5 bases from J, with 18 bases between. The V gene's germline CDR1 is MNHNS and CDR2 SASEGT. For the CDR3, the DNA is TGTGCCAGCAGTGTTCCCGGGACAATAGGTTATCAGCCCCAGCATTTT. This sequence encodes CASSVPGTIGYQPQHF.

In its sample, this clone was seen once. This chain joins TRBV10-3 and TRBJ1-1, with D possibly being TRBD1 (5 bases). V dropped 4 bases and J dropped 1 base, with 19 bases sitting between them. This CDR3 is built from 17 residues. CDR1 is ENHRY and CDR2 is SYGVKD in the germline V gene. CDR3 sequence reads: CAISGGSAGSSNTEAFF. CDR3 nucleotide sequence: TGTGCCATCAGTGGGGGATCGGCAGGGTCTTCGAACACTGAAGCTTTCTTT.

This rearrangement joins TRBV5-6 to TRBJ2-5; a possible D gene is TRBD2 (5 bases). The DNA end is more similar to TRBJ2-7, so the J call may be wrong. The V gene's germline CDR1 is SGHDT and CDR2 YYEEEE. This CDR3 has 16 residues. The CDR3 DNA follows: TGTGCCAGCAGCTGGGGAGAAGGGAAAAACTTATACGAGCAGTACTTC. Translation: CASSWGEGKNLYEQYF.

CDR3 nucleotides: TGTGCCGTCCAGGAAGTAGCGGGGGTCTTTTATGAGCAGTTCTTC. Protein sequence: CAVQEVAGVFYEQFF. The gene calls are TRBV6-1 and TRBJ2-1; 9 nucleotides match TRBD2. Looked up from germline, CDR1 is MNHNS and CDR2 is SASEGT. CDR3 length: 15 residues. The ends lost 11 bases at V and 8 bases at J; junction bases unmatched: 16.

V usage is TRBV5-1 and J usage is TRBJ2-5; D possibly corresponds to TRBD1 (7 bases). CDR1 is SGHRS and CDR2 is YFSETQ in the germline V gene. V lost 2 bases, J lost 4 bases, and 21 bases lay in between. The CDR3 extends over 17 amino acids. In DNA form, the CDR3 reads TGCGCCAGCAGCTTTAGGGCCAGGGGGGTCCTTGGAGAGACCCAGTACTTC. Translating it yields CASSFRARGVLGETQYF. Using reference TRBV5-1 and TRBJ2-5 for the parts outside the CDR3, the full variable domain is KAGVTQTPRYLIKTRGQQVTLSCSPISGHRSVSWYQQTPGQGLQFLFEYFSETQRNKGNFPGRFSGRQFSNSRSEMNVSTLELGDSALYLCASSFRARGVLGETQYFGPGTRLLVL.

This chain connects TRBV6-1 to TRBJ1-2; D call uncertain. Germline V gene data show CDR1 as MNHNS and CDR2 as SASEGT. This CDR3 is built from 10 residues. The ends were cut back, 1 base at V and 10 bases at J, with 4 bases in the middle. CDR3 sequence (DNA): TGTGCCAGCAGTGAAGTAGACTACACCTTC. Its protein is CASSEVDYTF.

The chain couples TRBV7-8 to TRBJ2-7; D is possibly TRBD2 (5 bases). In germline, CDR1 is SGHVS, CDR2 FQNEAQ. V gave up 3 bases and J gave up 0 bases, with 6 bases separating them. The CDR3 sequence is 13 residues long. DNA of the CDR3: TGTGCCAGCAGCTTCACTAGCTCCTACGAGCAGTACTTC. This gives the protein CASSFTSSYEQYF.

The gene calls are TRBV19 and TRBJ1-1; D possibly corresponds to TRBD1 (5 bases). The CDR3 is made up of 11 amino acids. The germline V gene encodes CDR1 LNHDA and CDR2 SQIVND (reference sequence). Trimming removed 11 bases at V and 6 bases at J, with 13 bases between. The chain's CDR3 is CAAGGVAEAFF. The DNA for the CDR3 is TGTGCCGCGGGGGGGGTTGCTGAAGCTTTCTTT.

The V and J genes are TRBV7-2 and TRBJ2-1, with D unclear. This CDR3 region has 12 residues. Trimming removed 0 bases from V and 7 bases from J, with 4 bases in between. Germline V lookup: CDR1 SGHTA, CDR2 FQGNSA. The CDR3 region has the DNA TGTGCCAGCAGCTTAGCGCGAAATGAGCAGTTCTTC. The encoded protein is CASSLARNEQFF.

This chain connects TRBV5-1 to TRBJ1-3; D is unclear. Trimming pared 0 bases from V and 1 base from J, leaving 8 bases between. Germline V CDR1 and CDR2: SGHRS, YFSETQ. The CDR3 totals 15 residues. The CDR3 here is CASSLGPESGNTIYF. The CDR3 DNA is TGCGCCAGCAGCTTGGGCCCGGAGTCTGGAAACACCATATATTTT.